These T cell receptor beta chains were read from a single sample in a study of T cells after yellow fever vaccination. TCRdb redid the calling of the 5' RACE reads with MiXCR, one entry per CDR3 protein. The profile shows approximately 300,000 distinct CDR3 sequences, more than 8.5% of them singletons. The sequenced sample was PBMCs, obtained on the day of the first yellow fever vaccination. These receptors were obtained from a man younger than 35 who received the YFV17D yellow fever vaccine. The CDR3 runs from the conserved cysteine through the conserved F or W. D genes are given only for firm matches. A row's size may be missing; if present it is once, few, many or a size class.

CDR3aa,CDR3nt,j_gene,abundance,d_gene,v_gene
CASSVGRGPGQEAFF,TGTGCCAGCAGCGTAGGGAGGGGACCGGGACAAGAAGCTTTCTTT,TRBJ1-1,many,.,TRBV9
CASSSGQGEETQYF,TGCGCCAGCAGTTCGGGACAGGGAGAAGAGACCCAGTACTTC,TRBJ2-5,many,TRBD1,TRBV10-1
CASSGQNNRGHLRSYTF,TGTGCCAGCAGCGGGCAAAATAACAGGGGCCACTTGCGTAGCTACACCTTC,TRBJ1-2,few,TRBD1,TRBV7-9
CASSFLQGPTGELFF,TGTGCCAGCAGTTTCCTGCAGGGACCCACCGGGGAGCTGTTTTTT,TRBJ2-2,.,.,TRBV12-3/TRBV12-4
CASSQISGELFF,TGTGCCAGCAGCCAGATCAGCGGGGAGCTGTTTTTT,TRBJ2-2,.,.,TRBV13
CASSLSFRNQETQYF,TGCGCCAGCAGCTTGAGTTTCAGGAACCAAGAGACCCAGTACTTC,TRBJ2-5,many,.,TRBV5-1
CSVLGEWGQETQYF,TGCAGCGTCCTTGGGGAGTGGGGCCAAGAGACCCAGTACTTC,TRBJ2-5,.,.,TRBV29-1
CASGLRTSPDNEQFF,TGTGCTAGTGGTTTGCGGACTAGTCCCGACAATGAGCAGTTCTTC,TRBJ2-1,many,TRBD2,TRBV12-5
CSVLTSEYNEQFF,TGCAGCGTCTTGACTAGCGAGTACAATGAGCAGTTCTTC,TRBJ2-1,few,TRBD2,TRBV29-1
CSAQTGNTEAFF,TGCAGCGCCCAAACAGGGAACACTGAAGCTTTCTTT,TRBJ1-1,few,.,TRBV29-1
CASRRLDREYGYTF,TGTGCCAGCAGGAGATTGGACAGGGAGTATGGCTACACCTTC,TRBJ1-2,few,TRBD1,TRBV27
CASRPGKTYGYTF,TGTGCCAGCAGACCCGGGAAAACCTATGGCTACACCTTC,TRBJ1-2,few,.,TRBV6-5
CSAIPLGGGSSYNEQFF,TGCAGTGCTATCCCCTTGGGGGGGGGGAGCTCCTACAATGAGCAGTTCTTC,TRBJ2-1,.,TRBD2,TRBV20-1
CAWSRWSGETQYF,TGTGCCTGGAGTCGGTGGAGCGGGGAGACCCAGTACTTC,TRBJ2-5,.,.,TRBV30
CASSYRGTYQYNEQFF,TGTGCCAGCAGTTATCGAGGGACTTACCAGTATAATGAGCAGTTCTTC,TRBJ2-1,many,.,TRBV27
CASNPEGHPNYGYTF,TGTGCCAGCAACCCTGAGGGGCACCCTAACTATGGCTACACCTTC,TRBJ1-2,.,.,TRBV6-1
CASRDGGGRFGETQYF,TGTGCCAGCAGAGATGGCGGGGGACGCTTCGGGGAGACCCAGTACTTC,TRBJ2-5,few,TRBD2,TRBV27
CASSLVENTEAFF,TGTGCCAGCAGCTTAGTTGAAAACACTGAAGCTTTCTTT,TRBJ1-1,many,.,TRBV7-2
CATGRSEKLFF,TGTGCCACGGGGCGGAGTGAAAAACTGTTTTTT,TRBJ1-4,many,.,TRBV12-3/TRBV12-4
CASSWGLAGGPPWADTQYF,TGCGCCAGCAGCTGGGGACTAGCGGGGGGGCCCCCGTGGGCAGATACGCAGTATTTT,TRBJ2-3,few,TRBD2,TRBV5-1
CASSSLGGSGETQYF,TGTGCCAGCAGCTCCCTGGGGGGCAGCGGGGAGACCCAGTACTTC,TRBJ2-5,many,.,TRBV7-8
CSAPDQSGTLYQGTQYF,TGCAGTGCCCCAGACCAAAGCGGGACACTATATCAGGGAACGCAGTATTTT,TRBJ2-3,many,.,TRBV20-1
CASSLATGLTDQPQHF,TGTGCCAGCAGCTTAGCCACGGGACTTACAGATCAGCCCCAGCATTTT,TRBJ1-5,few,.,TRBV7-9
CASSSLRGSHTGELFF,TGTGCCAGCAGCTCGTTGCGAGGCAGCCATACCGGGGAGCTGTTTTTT,TRBJ2-2,few,.,TRBV11-2
CASSSRGEGAFF,TGCGCCAGCAGCTCGAGGGGAGAGGGGGCTTTCTTT,TRBJ1-1,many,.,TRBV5-1
CASSAGLADEQYF,TGTGCCAGCAGTGCGGGACTTGCGGACGAGCAGTACTTC,TRBJ2-7,few,.,TRBV2
CSAPPTGVVNEKLFF,TGCAGTGCTCCACCCACAGGGGTCGTTAATGAAAAACTGTTTTTT,TRBJ1-4,few,TRBD1,TRBV20-1
CASSGDRHNEQFF,TGTGCCAGCAGTGGGGACAGGCACAATGAGCAGTTCTTC,TRBJ2-1,few,TRBD1,TRBV11-1
CASSIDRGGTDTQYF,TGTGCCAGCAGCATAGACAGGGGCGGCACAGATACGCAGTATTTT,TRBJ2-3,few,TRBD1,TRBV7-2
CASSQAGSGEVDTQYF,TGTGCCAGCAGCCAAGCAGGTAGCGGGGAGGTAGATACGCAGTATTTT,TRBJ2-3,.,TRBD2,TRBV5-6
CASSPLAAGYTF,TGTGCCAGCAGCCCACTAGCGGCTGGCTACACCTTC,TRBJ1-2,few,.,TRBV2
CASSQGRWGHTEAFF,TGCGCCAGCAGCCAGGGACGGTGGGGGCACACTGAAGCTTTCTTT,TRBJ1-1,few,.,TRBV5-1
CASSLGQGPPEQYF,TGCGCCAGCAGCTTGGGACAGGGCCCCCCCGAGCAGTACTTC,TRBJ2-7,.,TRBD1,TRBV5-1
CASSLRGSGGYTF,TGTGCCAGCAGTTTAAGGGGGTCCGGTGGCTACACCTTC,TRBJ1-2,.,.,TRBV12-3/TRBV12-4
CASSPGPAFSYNEQFF,TGCGCCAGCAGCCCGGGGCCCGCCTTCTCCTACAATGAGCAGTTCTTC,TRBJ2-1,.,.,TRBV4-3
CASTKDGRNYGYTF,TGTGCCAGCACCAAGGACGGACGGAACTATGGCTACACCTTC,TRBJ1-2,.,.,TRBV6-1
CASRKSGLNNEQFF,TGTGCCAGCAGAAAATCGGGGCTGAACAATGAGCAGTTCTTC,TRBJ2-1,.,.,TRBV7-9
CASSEGVGIYNEQFF,TGTGCCAGCAGTGAAGGAGTCGGGATCTACAATGAGCAGTTCTTC,TRBJ2-1,.,.,TRBV6-1
CATSRDRSDIQYF,TGTGCCACCAGCAGGGACAGGTCTGACATTCAGTACTTC,TRBJ2-4,few,TRBD1,TRBV15
CASTKPGLDSYNEQFF,TGTGCCAGCACCAAACCGGGACTAGATTCCTACAATGAGCAGTTCTTC,TRBJ2-1,.,TRBD2,TRBV6-1
CASSGGQGGQPQHF,TGTGCCAGCAGCGGAGGACAGGGAGGGCAGCCCCAGCATTTT,TRBJ1-5,.,TRBD1,TRBV9
CASSFDRGTYEQYF,TGTGCCAGCAGCTTCGACAGGGGGACTTACGAGCAGTACTTC,TRBJ2-7,many,TRBD1,TRBV7-2
CASSERDRGSYNSPLHF,TGTGCCAGCAGTGAAAGGGACAGGGGGTCCTATAATTCACCCCTCCACTTT,TRBJ1-6,.,TRBD1,TRBV6-1
CASSPRGDETQYF,TGTGCCAGCTCACCACGGGGCGACGAGACCCAGTACTTC,TRBJ2-5,few,.,TRBV18
CASSLALAGRQTQYF,TGTGCCAGCAGTTTAGCGCTGGCGGGGCGACAGACCCAGTACTTC,TRBJ2-5,.,.,TRBV12-3/TRBV12-4